Listed below are T cell receptor beta chains from one sample, sequenced in a study of blood T cell repertoires in COVID-19. The protocol was immunoSEQ multiplex PCR, while the TCRdb copy is restricted to in-frame clones and leaves out a portion. The profile shows about 280,000 clones, 83% of them singletons. Material for sequencing was peripheral blood. The receptor source for this set is a woman aged 45-59 years who had recovered from COVID-19. Each CDR3 is given with its conserved first and last residue. Only part of the rows carry a size: once, few, many, or a class if the clone is expanded.

TRBV5-4,NA,TRBJ1-1,CASNRQGSNTEAFF
TRBV9,NA,TRBJ2-7,CASSPLGTSHEQYF
TRBV30,once,TRBJ1-6,CAWSTGTDNSPLHF
TRBV7-2,NA,TRBJ2-5,CASSSPGRETQYF
TRBV7-9,NA,TRBJ2-7,CASSFGTASYEQYF
TRBV28,few,TRBJ2-6,CATRGGTSGRVGGANVLTF
TRBV9,NA,TRBJ2-2,CASSLSSGVLTGELFF
TRBV18,few,TRBJ1-4,CASSPGHTGEKLFF
TRBV6-2/TRBV6-3,once,TRBJ2-7,CASSLEAGQTYEQYF
TRBV4-2,NA,TRBJ2-7,CASSPASGQPYEQYF
TRBV21-1,NA,TRBJ1-1,CASSKDRNTEAFF
TRBV30,NA,TRBJ1-5,CAWSGTDYNQPQHF
TRBV29-1,NA,TRBJ1-2,CSGSGTGYGYTF
TRBV19,NA,TRBJ2-1,CASRDRGRVDEQFF
TRBV5-4,NA,TRBJ1-1,CASSRELNTEAFF
TRBV6-1,NA,TRBJ2-7,CASSDPSGQGYEQYF
TRBV7-2,NA,TRBJ2-5,CASSLVASGRGIETQYF
TRBV7-3,few,TRBJ2-2,CASSSGAGELFF
TRBV5-1,many,TRBJ2-2,CASSLTDRGGTGELFF
TRBV7-2,NA,TRBJ1-2,CASSLGGVYGYTF
TRBV20-1,once,TRBJ1-1,CSASKGQVNTEAFF
TRBV28,NA,TRBJ2-7,CASSLFGGQYEQYF
TRBV5-1,once,TRBJ2-7,CASSFPGGSYEQYF
TRBV28,NA,TRBJ1-1,CASSPPDRAPEAFF
TRBV19,NA,TRBJ2-2,CASSIVPGLDTGELFF
TRBV28,NA,TRBJ1-2,CASSLTGGYGYTF
TRBV6-2/TRBV6-3,NA,TRBJ1-1,CASSYGTGGTEAFF
TRBV29-1,NA,TRBJ2-1,CSAAREGGEQFF
TRBV6-5,many,TRBJ2-7,CASSQTDFYEQYF
TRBV6-5,NA,TRBJ2-7,CASRQGSEQYF
TRBV21-1,few,TRBJ1-5,CATRIGGMCGNQPQHF
TRBV19,NA,TRBJ2-2,CASNPGLAEAGELFF
TRBV4-3,once,TRBJ1-4,CASSQVGTSGEKLFF
TRBV14,NA,TRBJ1-6,CASSQGIGGTYNSPLHF
TRBV5-4,NA,TRBJ1-1,CASSQGGSTEAFF
TRBV11-2,NA,TRBJ1-1,CASSSTGNTEAFF
TRBV3-1/TRBV3-2,NA,TRBJ1-1,CASSLFIRETEAFF
TRBV5-4,NA,TRBJ2-7,CASSKGLAGGDPYEQYF
TRBV5-1,NA,TRBJ1-1,CASSWAVGDTEAFF
TRBV27,NA,TRBJ2-2,CASSEGGRELFF
TRBV3-1/TRBV3-2,NA,TRBJ2-7,CASSPGTPNGYEQYF
TRBV6-1,NA,TRBJ1-2,CASSDGDTVYGYTF
TRBV15,NA,TRBJ2-2,CATSRDRRQGATGELFF
TRBV4-1,NA,TRBJ2-1,CASSQDISRGSYNEQFF
TRBV28,NA,TRBJ2-6,CASRTGTSARANVLTF